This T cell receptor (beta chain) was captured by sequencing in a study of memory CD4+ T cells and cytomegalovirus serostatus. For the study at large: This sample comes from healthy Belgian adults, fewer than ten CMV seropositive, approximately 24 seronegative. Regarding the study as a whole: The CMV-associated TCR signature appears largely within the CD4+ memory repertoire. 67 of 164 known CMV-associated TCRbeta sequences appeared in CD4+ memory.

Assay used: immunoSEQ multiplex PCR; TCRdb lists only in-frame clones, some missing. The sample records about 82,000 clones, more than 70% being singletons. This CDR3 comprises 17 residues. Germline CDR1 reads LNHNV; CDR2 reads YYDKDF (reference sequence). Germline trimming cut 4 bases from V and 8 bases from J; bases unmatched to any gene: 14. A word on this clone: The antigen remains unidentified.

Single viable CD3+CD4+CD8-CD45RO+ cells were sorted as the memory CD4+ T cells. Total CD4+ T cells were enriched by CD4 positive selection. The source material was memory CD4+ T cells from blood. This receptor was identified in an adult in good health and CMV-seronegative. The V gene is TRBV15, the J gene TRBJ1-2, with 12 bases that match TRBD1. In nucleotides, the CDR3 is TGTGCCACCAGCAACCGGCGGGGACAGGGGGCCCATCGAGGCTACACCTTC. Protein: CATSNRRGQGAHRGYTF.